This T cell receptor beta chain was profiled in a study of cytomegalovirus exposure and HLA in healthy donors. Study context: A prior analysis found about 120 million unique TCR beta sequences from 150 million to 200 million T cells. Unique TCRs from HLA-typed donors, 65 million to 85 million of them, were held in an early data release.

With 60 Vbeta and 13 Jbeta primers, the PCR was carried out. Produced via immunoSEQ multiplex PCR; TCRdb's table is partial and in-frame only. The sample contains 160,000 or so clones, around four fifths of which appear only once. General study findings and limits: In a later analysis, TCR association rates varied by HLA locus: DRB1 most, HLA-C fewest. Analysis was carried out at a later point, and it linked a missense DCLRE1C variant to TCR beta V- and J-gene trimming.

The table lists this clone with a few counts. The antigen is not known. The CDR3 loop spans 13 amino acids. Germline-derived CDR1 and CDR2 are SGHRS and YFSETQ. With V trimmed by 4 bases and J by 6 bases, 6 bases remained unmatched. The chain recombines TRBV5-1 with TRBJ2-7; the match to TRBD1 covers 8 bases. The sequence was obtained from a woman aged 30 to 39 in good health and CMV-seronegative. The sample was PBMCs. The CDR3 nucleotides are TGCGCCAGCAGCCCGGGACAGGTCACCGAGCAGTACTTC. Translating gives CASSPGQVTEQYF.